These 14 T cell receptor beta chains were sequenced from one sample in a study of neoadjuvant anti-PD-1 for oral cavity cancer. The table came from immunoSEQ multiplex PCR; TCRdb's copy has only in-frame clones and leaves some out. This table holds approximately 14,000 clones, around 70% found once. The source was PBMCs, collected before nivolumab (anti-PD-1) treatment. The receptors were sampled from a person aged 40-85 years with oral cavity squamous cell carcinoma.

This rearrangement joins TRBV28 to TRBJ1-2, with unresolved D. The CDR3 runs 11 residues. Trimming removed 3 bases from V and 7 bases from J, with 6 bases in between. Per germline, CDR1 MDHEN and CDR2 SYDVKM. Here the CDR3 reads CASSFSRGYTF. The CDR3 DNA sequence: TGTGCCAGCAGTTTTAGCCGTGGCTACACCTTC.

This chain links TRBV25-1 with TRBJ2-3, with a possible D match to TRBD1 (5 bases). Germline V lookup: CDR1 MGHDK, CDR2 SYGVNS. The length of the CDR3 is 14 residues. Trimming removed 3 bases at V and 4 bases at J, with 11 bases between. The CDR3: CASSERQHSDTQYF. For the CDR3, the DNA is TGTGCCAGCAGTGAGAGACAGCACTCAGATACGCAGTATTTT.

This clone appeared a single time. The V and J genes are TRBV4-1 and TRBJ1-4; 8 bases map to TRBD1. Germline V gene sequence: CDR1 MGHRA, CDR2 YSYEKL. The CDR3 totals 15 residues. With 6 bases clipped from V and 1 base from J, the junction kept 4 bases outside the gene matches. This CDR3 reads CASRGTGLTNEKLFF. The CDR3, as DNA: TGCGCCAGCAGGGGGACAGGCCTAACTAATGAAAAACTGTTTTTT.

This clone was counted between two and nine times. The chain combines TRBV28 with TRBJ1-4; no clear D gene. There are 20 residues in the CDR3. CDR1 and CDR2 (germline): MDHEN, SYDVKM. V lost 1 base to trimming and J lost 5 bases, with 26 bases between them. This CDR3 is CASSLFRLAQWDGLNEKLFF. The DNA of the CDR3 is TGTGCCAGCAGTTTATTCCGACTGGCCCAGTGGGATGGGTTGAATGAAAAACTGTTTTTT. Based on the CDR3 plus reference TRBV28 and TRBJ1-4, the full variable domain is DVKVTQSSRYLVKRTGEKVFLECVQDMDHENMFWYRQDPGLGLRLIYFSYDVKMKEKGDIPEGYSVSREKKERFSLILESASTNQTSMYLCASSLFRLAQWDGLNEKLFFGSGTQLSVL.

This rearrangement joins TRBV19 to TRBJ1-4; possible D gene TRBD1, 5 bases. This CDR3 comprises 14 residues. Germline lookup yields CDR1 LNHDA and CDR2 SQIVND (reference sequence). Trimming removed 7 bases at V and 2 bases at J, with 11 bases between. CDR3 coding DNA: TGTGCCAGTAAGCAGGACACGACTAATGAAAAACTGTTTTTT. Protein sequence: CASKQDTTNEKLFF.

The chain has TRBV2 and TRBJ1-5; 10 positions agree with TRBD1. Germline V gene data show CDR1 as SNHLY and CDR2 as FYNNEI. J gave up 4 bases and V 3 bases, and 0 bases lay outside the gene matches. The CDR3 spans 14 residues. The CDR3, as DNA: TGTGCCAGCAGTGAGGGACAGGGGAATCAGCCCCAGCATTTT. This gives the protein CASSEGQGNQPQHF.

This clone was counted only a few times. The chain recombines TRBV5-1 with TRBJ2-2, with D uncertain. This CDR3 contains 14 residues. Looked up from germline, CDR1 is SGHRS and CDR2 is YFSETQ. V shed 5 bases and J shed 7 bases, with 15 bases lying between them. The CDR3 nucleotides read TGCGCCAGCAGTCCTCATCCAATGGACGGGGAGCTGTTTTTT. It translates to CASSPHPMDGELFF.

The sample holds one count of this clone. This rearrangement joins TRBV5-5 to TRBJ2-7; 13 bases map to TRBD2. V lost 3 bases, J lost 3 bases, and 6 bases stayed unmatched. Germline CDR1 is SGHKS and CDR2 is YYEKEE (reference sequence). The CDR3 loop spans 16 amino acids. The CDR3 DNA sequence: TGTGCCAGCAGCTATGGGACTAGCGGGGTGTACTACGAGCAGTACTTC. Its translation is CASSYGTSGVYYEQYF.

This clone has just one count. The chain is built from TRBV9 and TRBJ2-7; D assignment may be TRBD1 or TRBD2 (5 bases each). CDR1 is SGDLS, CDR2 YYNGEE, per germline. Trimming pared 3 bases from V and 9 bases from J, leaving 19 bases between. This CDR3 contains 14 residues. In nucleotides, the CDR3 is TGTGCCAGCAGCGCACACGGGACCTCTGCCCCGCAGTACTTC. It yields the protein CASSAHGTSAPQYF. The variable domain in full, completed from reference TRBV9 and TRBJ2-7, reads DSGVTQTPKHLITATGQRVTLRCSPRSGDLSVYWYQQSLDQGLQFLIQYYNGEERAKGNILERFSAQQFPDLHSELNLSSLELGDSALYFCASSAHGTSAPQYFGPGTRLTVT.

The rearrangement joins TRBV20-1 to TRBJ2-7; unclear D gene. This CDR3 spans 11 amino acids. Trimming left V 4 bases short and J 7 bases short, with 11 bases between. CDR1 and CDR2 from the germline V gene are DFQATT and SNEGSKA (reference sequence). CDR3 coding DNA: TGCAGTGCTACCCCTTCTAGGGAGCAGTACTTC. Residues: CSATPSREQYF.

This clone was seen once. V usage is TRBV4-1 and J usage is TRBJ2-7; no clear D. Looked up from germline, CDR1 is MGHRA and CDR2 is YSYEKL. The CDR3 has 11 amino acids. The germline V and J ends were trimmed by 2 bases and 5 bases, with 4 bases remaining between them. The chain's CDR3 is CASSQLNEQYF. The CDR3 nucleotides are TGCGCCAGCAGCCAACTGAACGAGCAGTACTTC.

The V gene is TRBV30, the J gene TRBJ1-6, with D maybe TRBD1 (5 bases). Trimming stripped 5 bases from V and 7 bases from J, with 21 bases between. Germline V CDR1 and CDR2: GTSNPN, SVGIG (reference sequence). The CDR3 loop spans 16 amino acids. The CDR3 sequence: CAWSNYRGGDNSPLHF. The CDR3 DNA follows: TGTGCCTGGTCGAACTACCGGGGAGGGGACAATTCACCCCTCCACTTT.

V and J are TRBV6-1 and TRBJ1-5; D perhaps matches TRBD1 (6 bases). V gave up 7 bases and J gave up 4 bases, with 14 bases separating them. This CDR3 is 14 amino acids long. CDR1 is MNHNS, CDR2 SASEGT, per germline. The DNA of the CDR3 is TGTGCCAGCACTCAAAATGGACAGAATCAGCCCCAGCATTTT. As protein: CASTQNGQNQPQHF.

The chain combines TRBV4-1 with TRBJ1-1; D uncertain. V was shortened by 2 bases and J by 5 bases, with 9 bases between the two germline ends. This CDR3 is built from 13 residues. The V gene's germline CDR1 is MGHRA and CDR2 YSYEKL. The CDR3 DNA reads TGCGCCAGCAGCCAATTCATGGGGACTGAAGCTTTCTTT. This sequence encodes CASSQFMGTEAFF.